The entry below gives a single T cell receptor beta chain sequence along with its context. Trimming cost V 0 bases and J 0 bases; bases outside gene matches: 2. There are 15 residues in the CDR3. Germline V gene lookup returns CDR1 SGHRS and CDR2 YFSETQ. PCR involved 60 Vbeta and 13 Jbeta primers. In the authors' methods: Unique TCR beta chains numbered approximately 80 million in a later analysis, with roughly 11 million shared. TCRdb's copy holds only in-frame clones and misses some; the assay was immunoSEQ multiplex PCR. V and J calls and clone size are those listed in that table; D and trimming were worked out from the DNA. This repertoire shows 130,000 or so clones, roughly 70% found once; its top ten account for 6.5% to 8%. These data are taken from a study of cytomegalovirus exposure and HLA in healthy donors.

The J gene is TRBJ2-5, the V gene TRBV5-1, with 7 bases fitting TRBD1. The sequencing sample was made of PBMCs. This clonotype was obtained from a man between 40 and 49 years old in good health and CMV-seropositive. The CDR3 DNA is TGCGCCAGCAGCTTGGGGGGACAGAACCAAGAGACCCAGTACTTC. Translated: CASSLGGQNQETQYF.